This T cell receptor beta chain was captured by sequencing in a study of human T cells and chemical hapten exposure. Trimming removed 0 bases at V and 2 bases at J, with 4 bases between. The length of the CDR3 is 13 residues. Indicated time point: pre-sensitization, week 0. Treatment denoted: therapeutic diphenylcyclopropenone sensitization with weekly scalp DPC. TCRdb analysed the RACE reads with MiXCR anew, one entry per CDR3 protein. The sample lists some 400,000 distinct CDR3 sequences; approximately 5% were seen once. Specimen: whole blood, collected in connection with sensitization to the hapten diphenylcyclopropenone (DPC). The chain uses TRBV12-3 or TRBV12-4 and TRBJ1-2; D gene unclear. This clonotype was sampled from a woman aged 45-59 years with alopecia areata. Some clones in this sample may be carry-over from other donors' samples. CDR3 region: CASSLARNYGYTF. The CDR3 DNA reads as TGTGCCAGCAGTTTAGCCAGAAACTATGGCTACACCTTC.